The rows below give T cell receptor beta chains drawn from one sample of a study of blood T cell repertoires in COVID-19. Using immunoSEQ multiplex PCR, the repertoire was profiled, and TCRdb retains in-frame clones only, with some absent. The sample carries around 260,000 clones, around 87% recorded once. Sequencing was done on a sample of peripheral blood. The receptors here all came from a woman aged 40 to 50 who had recovered from COVID-19. CDR3s include the opening cysteine and the closing phenylalanine or tryptophan. A D gene is named only where the DNA matches it firmly. Clone sizes are given selectively: once, few, many, or a class where the clone is expanded.

V gene,CDR3 length,clone size,J gene,D gene,CDR3 DNA,CDR3 protein
TRBV6-2/TRBV6-3,18,.,TRBJ1-6,.,TGTGCCAGCAGTTACTCACCCCGCCTACAGGGATTCAATTCACCCCTCCACTTT,CASSYSPRLQGFNSPLHF
TRBV10-3,15,.,TRBJ1-3,.,TGTGCCATCAGGAAAACCACAGGGTCTGGAAACACCATATATTTT,CAIRKTTGSGNTIYF
TRBV5-8,15,.,TRBJ1-2,.,TGTGCCAGCAGCTTGGAAGGAGCTGGAAACTATGGCTACACCTTC,CASSLEGAGNYGYTF
TRBV6-2/TRBV6-3,15,few,TRBJ2-1,TRBD2,TGTGCCAGCAGTATCACTAGCGGGGGGGCGGATGAGCAGTTCTTC,CASSITSGGADEQFF
TRBV7-2,16,once,TRBJ1-5,TRBD1,TGTGCCAGCAGCTTAGAAGGGACAGGGGGCGTTCAGCCCCAGCATTTT,CASSLEGTGGVQPQHF
TRBV20-1,10,.,TRBJ2-1,.,TGCAGCCCAGGAGGACCTCCCCAGGTCTTC,CSPGGPPQVF
TRBV6-5,15,.,TRBJ1-2,TRBD1,TGTGCCAGCAGTTACTCGAGAGGGGGCGCAGATGGCTACACCTTC,CASSYSRGGADGYTF
TRBV10-3,13,.,TRBJ2-7,.,TGTGCCATCAGTGTTTCCGGTTCCTACGAGCAGTACTTC,CAISVSGSYEQYF
TRBV5-4,15,.,TRBJ2-7,.,TGTGCCAGCAGTGCCTTTGAGACTCCTACCTACGAGCAGTACTTC,CASSAFETPTYEQYF
TRBV10-3,14,.,TRBJ1-2,.,TGTGCCACCCGATGGAAGGAGGATTTCTATGGCTACACCTTC,CATRWKEDFYGYTF
TRBV7-9,14,.,TRBJ1-5,.,TGTGCCAGCAGCTGGGGCAGCATAAATCAGCCCCAGCATTTT,CASSWGSINQPQHF
TRBV4-3,15,.,TRBJ1-2,.,TGCGCCAGCAGCCAAGATACGGGGGGGTACTATGGCTACACCTTC,CASSQDTGGYYGYTF
TRBV27,18,.,TRBJ2-1,.,TGTGCCAGCAGTTTAGCGCCCCCCTGGGGCAGGGAATGGAATGAGCAGTTCTTC,CASSLAPPWGREWNEQFF
TRBV18,15,few,TRBJ2-7,.,TGTGCCAGCTCACCACCGGGACGAAGGGAGGAAGAGCAGTACTTC,CASSPPGRREEEQYF
TRBV2,14,.,TRBJ2-5,.,TGTGCCAGCAGATTAGAGGGCGGGACGGGGACCCAGTACTTC,CASRLEGGTGTQYF
TRBV10-3,14,.,TRBJ2-7,TRBD1,TGTGCCATCAGTGTCGACAGGGGAAGCGGCGAGCAGTACTTC,CAISVDRGSGEQYF
TRBV7-9,13,.,TRBJ1-3,.,TGTGCCAGCAGCCCATCGGGGGGAAACACCATATATTTT,CASSPSGGNTIYF
TRBV5-4,14,.,TRBJ2-5,.,TGTGCCAGCAGCTTGGGGGGCGGCAGGGAGACCCAGTACTTC,CASSLGGGRETQYF
TRBV5-1,16,once,TRBJ2-5,TRBD2,TGCGCCAGCAGCTGGCAGGGCGGGGGGATCCAAGAGACCCAGTACTTC,CASSWQGGGIQETQYF
TRBV3-1/TRBV3-2,15,.,TRBJ1-3,TRBD1,TGTGCCAGCAGCCAAGACGGACAGGGGGGAAACACCATATATTTT,CASSQDGQGGNTIYF
TRBV9,18,.,TRBJ2-6,TRBD1,TGTGCCAGCAGCGTCGGGACAGGGGGCTTCTCTGGGGCCAACGTCCTGACTTTC,CASSVGTGGFSGANVLTF
TRBV6-1,13,once,TRBJ1-5,.,TGTGCCAGCAGTGAAGGGGGGCCCGGCACCCAGCATTTT,CASSEGGPGTQHF
TRBV12-5,14,.,TRBJ2-2,.,TGTGCTAGTGGTTTGGGTCCAAACACCGGGGAGCTGTTTTTT,CASGLGPNTGELFF
TRBV14,15,.,TRBJ2-7,TRBD2,TGTGCCAGCAGCCAAGCCCAGCGGGGAGCTCGCGAGCAGTACTTC,CASSQAQRGAREQYF
TRBV28,13,.,TRBJ1-1,.,TGTGCCAGCAGTTTAACCGGGGACACTGAAGCTTTCTTT,CASSLTGDTEAFF
TRBV3-1/TRBV3-2,14,.,TRBJ1-6,.,TGTGCCAGCAGCTTCAGGGGATCCGATTCACCCCTCCACTTT,CASSFRGSDSPLHF
TRBV6-5,13,.,TRBJ1-5,.,TGTGCCAGCAGGGGGACACCGGTGGAGCCCCAGCATTTT,CASRGTPVEPQHF
TRBV7-2,15,.,TRBJ2-7,.,TGTGCCAGCAGCTTAGCCGTGGGGGGAGCCTACGAGCAGTACTTC,CASSLAVGGAYEQYF
TRBV5-8,15,few,TRBJ1-6,TRBD1,TGTGCCAGCAGCCCGGACAGGGTCTTCAATTCACCCCTCCACTTT,CASSPDRVFNSPLHF
TRBV6-5,13,few,TRBJ1-5,.,TGTGCCAGCAGTCCCGTTAGCAATCAGCCCCAGCATTTT,CASSPVSNQPQHF
TRBV10-3,14,.,TRBJ1-2,TRBD1,TGTGCCATCAGGAAGGGGACAGGGGAACAGGGCTACACCTTC,CAIRKGTGEQGYTF
TRBV6-5,13,.,TRBJ1-1,.,TGTGCCAGCAGCACTTATGGAGACACTGAAGCTTTCTTT,CASSTYGDTEAFF
TRBV19,15,.,TRBJ1-2,.,TGTGCCAGTAGTATAGATCCCCAGGTGAACTATGGCTACACCTTC,CASSIDPQVNYGYTF
TRBV4-1,15,.,TRBJ2-1,TRBD2,TGCGCCAGCAGCCCTCAGGGCGGGGGACCCAATGAGCAGTTCTTC,CASSPQGGGPNEQFF
TRBV20-1,11,.,TRBJ1-1,.,TGCAGTGCTTCACTGGGACTTGAAGCTTTCTTT,CSASLGLEAFF
TRBV29-1,15,.,TRBJ2-3,TRBD1,TGCAGCGGCCCTGGACAGGGGGCGGGTACAGATACGCAGTATTTT,CSGPGQGAGTDTQYF
TRBV6-5,15,.,TRBJ2-1,.,TGTGCCAGCAGCCGAAGACAGGGAGGCTACAATGAGCAGTTCTTC,CASSRRQGGYNEQFF
TRBV4-3,17,.,TRBJ1-2,.,TGCGCCAGCAGCCCCCTGGCAGGTGGGCGCGAACTTGATGGCTACACCTTC,CASSPLAGGRELDGYTF
TRBV6-6,13,.,TRBJ1-1,.,TGTGCCAGCACGACACTTTTGAACACTGAAGCTTTCTTT,CASTTLLNTEAFF
TRBV24-1,12,.,TRBJ2-3,TRBD1,TGTGCCACCGGGACAGATCTGGGTACGCAGTATTTT,CATGTDLGTQYF
TRBV6-6,13,many,TRBJ1-1,.,TGTGCCAGCAGCCAAATACAGGCTACTGAAGCTTTCTTT,CASSQIQATEAFF
TRBV5-6,14,.,TRBJ2-7,TRBD1,TGTGCCAGCAGCTTCCGGGACAGGGGTTACGAGCAGTACTTC,CASSFRDRGYEQYF
TRBV21-1,15,.,TRBJ1-6,.,TGTGCCAGCAGCGCTACGGACAAATTCAATTCACCCCTCCACTTT,CASSATDKFNSPLHF
TRBV28,12,.,TRBJ2-1,TRBD1,TGTGCCAGTGGGACAGCTTACAATGAGCAGTTCTTC,CASGTAYNEQFF
TRBV4-3,15,.,TRBJ2-7,.,TGCGCCAGCAGCCGGGTGCGGGACAGAGTCTACGAGCAGTACTTC,CASSRVRDRVYEQYF
TRBV15,17,.,TRBJ2-2,.,TGTGCCACCAGCAGAGATCTCGCAGGGCTCAACACCGGGGAGCTGTTTTTT,CATSRDLAGLNTGELFF
TRBV7-9,15,.,TRBJ1-4,TRBD1,TGTGCCAGCAGCCCCCGGACAGGGGCTTCCGAAAAACTGTTTTTT,CASSPRTGASEKLFF
TRBV5-1,15,.,TRBJ2-2,.,TGCGCCAGCAGCTTGGATGGGGGCGCGACCGGGGAGCTGTTTTTT,CASSLDGGATGELFF
TRBV11-2,13,.,TRBJ1-2,TRBD1,TGTGCCAGCAGCCTCGACAGGGGGTCTGGCTACACCTTC,CASSLDRGSGYTF
TRBV4-1,15,once,TRBJ1-1,.,TGCGCCAGCAGCCCGGGGGGCGCTTATAACACTGAAGCTTTCTTT,CASSPGGAYNTEAFF
TRBV9,17,.,TRBJ1-2,.,TGTGCCAGCGGTGGGGGGTCACACTCTTTTAAGGTCTATGGCTACACCTTC,CASGGGSHSFKVYGYTF
TRBV12-5,16,.,TRBJ2-7,TRBD1,TGTGCTAGTGGACTTAACAGGGGGCGGATCCCCTACGAGCAGTACTTC,CASGLNRGRIPYEQYF
TRBV12-3/TRBV12-4,13,.,TRBJ1-5,TRBD1,TGTGCCAGCAGCCGACAGGGTGAAGGGCCCCAGCATTTT,CASSRQGEGPQHF
TRBV12-3/TRBV12-4,13,once,TRBJ1-2,TRBD1,TGTGCCAGCAGGACAGGGAGATCTGGTGGCTACACCTTC,CASRTGRSGGYTF
TRBV5-1,16,.,TRBJ1-3,.,TGCGCCAGCGGCCGGGGGACGTACGACTCTGGAAACACCATATATTTT,CASGRGTYDSGNTIYF
TRBV6-5,14,.,TRBJ2-7,TRBD1,TGTGCCAGCAGTCTTTGGACAGGGGACTACGAGCAGTACTTC,CASSLWTGDYEQYF
TRBV13,13,.,TRBJ2-7,.,TGTGCCAGCAGCTTAGAGGAGAGGATCGAGCAGTACTTC,CASSLEERIEQYF
TRBV7-9,16,.,TRBJ1-4,TRBD1,TGTGCCAGCAGCCGCGACAGGGGAGTGATAAATGAAAAACTGTTTTTT,CASSRDRGVINEKLFF